Listed here are 7 T cell receptor beta chains from one sample, sequenced in a study of cytomegalovirus exposure and HLA in healthy donors. PCR involved 60 Vbeta and 13 Jbeta primers. The table came from immunoSEQ multiplex PCR; TCRdb's copy has only in-frame clones and leaves some out. The sample records roughly 140,000 clones, around 82% being singletons. Sample: PBMCs. The receptor source for this set is a woman aged 45-60 years in good health and CMV-seropositive.

The V call is TRBV18, the J call TRBJ2-1; 8 nucleotides match TRBD1. Germline CDR1 is KGHSH and CDR2 is LQKENI. Germline trimming cut 4 bases from V and 5 bases from J; bases unmatched to any gene: 7. The CDR3 has 15 amino acids. CDR3 residues: CASSQGTGKNNEQFF. Written as DNA, the CDR3 is TGTGCCAGCTCACAGGGGACAGGAAAAAACAATGAGCAGTTCTTC.

This rearrangement joins TRBV5-6 to TRBJ2-5; 8 positions match TRBD1. Germline CDR1 is SGHDT and CDR2 is YYEEEE. The V segment lost 0 bases and the J segment 11 bases; nucleotides outside the gene matches: 12. CDR3 length equals 15 residues. CDR3 sequence reads: CASSLGAGGGREQYF. The CDR3 DNA is TGTGCCAGCAGCTTGGGGGCAGGGGGCGGTCGGGAGCAGTACTTC. Looking up the rest from reference TRBV5-6 and TRBJ2-5 gives the full variable domain: DAGVTQSPTHLIKTRGQQVTLRCSPKSGHDTVSWYQQALGQGPQFIFQYYEEEERQRGNFPDRFSGHQFPNYSSELNVNALLLGDSALYLCASSLGAGGGREQYFGPGTRLLVL.

This rearrangement joins TRBV6-1 to TRBJ2-2, with D perhaps TRBD1 (5 bases). Germline loops: CDR1 MNHNS, CDR2 SASEGT. V shed 1 base and J shed 1 base, with 7 bases lying between them. The CDR3 contains 15 residues. The CDR3 DNA sequence: TGTGCCAGCAGTGAAGGGACACGGAACACCGGGGAGCTGTTTTTT. This gives the protein CASSEGTRNTGELFF.

The J gene is TRBJ2-2, the V gene TRBV27, with D perhaps TRBD2 (6 bases). Trimming took off 10 bases at V and 5 bases at J, with 17 bases between the two ends. Germline V gene data show CDR1 as MNHEY and CDR2 as SMNVEV (reference sequence). The CDR3 contains 14 residues. CDR3 coding DNA: TGTGCCACACAATGGAGGGCCGGGACCGGGGAGCTGTTTTTT. The encoded protein is CATQWRAGTGELFF.

Only a few counts were recorded for this clone. V is TRBV6-1 and J is TRBJ2-4; weak D call: TRBD2 (6 bases). The CDR3 extends over 12 amino acids. CDR1 and CDR2 (germline): MNHNS, SASEGT. Trimming stripped 7 bases from V and 8 bases from J, with 12 bases between. This chain's CDR3 is CASITGEDIQYF. DNA for the CDR3: TGTGCCAGCATTACCGGGGAGGACATTCAGTACTTC.

The chain has TRBV15 and TRBJ2-3, with a weak D call TRBD1 (6 bases). Trimming cost V 4 bases and J 4 bases, with 9 bases left between them. Germline V gene data show CDR1 as LNHNV and CDR2 as YYDKDF (reference sequence). The CDR3 is 13 amino acids. This CDR3 reads CATSIGGSDTQYF. CDR3 DNA sequence: TGTGCCACCAGCATAGGGGGTTCAGATACGCAGTATTTT.

The rearrangement uses TRBV5-4 and TRBJ1-1; TRBD1 agrees at 7 bases. The CDR3 loop spans 14 amino acids. V lost 2 bases to trimming and J lost 5 bases; unmatched junction nucleotides: 6. In germline, CDR1 is SGHNT, CDR2 YYREEE (reference sequence). The CDR3 DNA follows: TGTGCCAGCAGCTTTACGACAGGGCAAACTGAAGCTTTCTTT. Its protein product is CASSFTTGQTEAFF.